The 18 T cell receptor beta chains below come from one sample, sequenced in a study of T cells in localized non-small cell lung cancer. The assay was immunoSEQ multiplex PCR, and TCRdb's table has in-frame clones only and misses some. The data show 55,000 to 65,000 clones, with about 89% seen just once and just under 20% held by the top ten. Specimen: peripheral blood, collected before any cancer treatment. The receptors were sampled from a man aged 35 to 69 with stage I lung adenocarcinoma.

This clone counts as medium-sized. The chain joins TRBV7-8 to TRBJ2-1; D tentatively reads TRBD1 or TRBD2 (5 bases each). Germline V gene data show CDR1 as SGHVS and CDR2 as FQNEAQ. Deletions cut 6 bases from V and 0 bases from J, with 21 bases between. The CDR3 contains 18 residues. The CDR3 is CASRGTDSVPSSYNEQFF. Written as DNA, the CDR3 is TGTGCCAGCAGGGGGACGGACTCCGTTCCGAGCTCCTACAATGAGCAGTTCTTC.

The V call is TRBV19, the J call TRBJ1-3; no firm D call. The CDR3 is 14 amino acids. Germline lookup yields CDR1 LNHDA and CDR2 SQIVND (reference sequence). The V gene lost 4 bases and the J gene lost 3 bases, with 10 bases spanning the gap. This CDR3 is CASSNHGVGNTIYF. The CDR3 nucleotides are TGTGCCAGTAGTAATCACGGAGTTGGAAACACCATATATTTT.

V and J are TRBV2 and TRBJ1-2; 10 bases agree with TRBD1. V shed 4 bases and J 4 bases; nucleotides not matched to a gene: 3. From germline, CDR1 is SNHLY and CDR2 FYNNEI. The CDR3 is made up of 14 amino acids. CDR3 bases: TGTGCCAGCAGTGGACAGGGGGCGCGCTATGGCTACACCTTC. Translated: CASSGQGARYGYTF.

Sample share makes this clone medium-sized. The chain recombines TRBV10-3 with TRBJ2-1, with 10 nucleotides matching TRBD2. Germline-derived CDR1 and CDR2 are ENHRY and SYGVKD. This CDR3 has 14 residues. V trimming: 6 bases; J trimming: 10 bases; junction bases outside the gene matches: 9. Written as DNA, the CDR3 is TGTGCCATCAGAGCAGAACTAGCGGGAAGGGAGCAGTTCTTC. Encoded protein: CAIRAELAGREQFF.

The chain uses TRBV28 and TRBJ2-7; D remains ambiguous. With 2 bases removed from V and 2 bases from J, the gap between germline ends came to 10 bases. CDR3 length equals 14 residues. Germline V lookup: CDR1 MDHEN, CDR2 SYDVKM. The CDR3 loop reads CASSLRVPTYEQYF. CDR3 sequence (DNA): TGTGCCAGCAGTTTACGAGTGCCCACCTACGAGCAGTACTTC.

To note about this clone: At the DNA level, this CDR3 is encoded by other sequences in the same sample as well. The chain has TRBV7-2 and TRBJ1-1; TRBD1 matches 9 bases. This CDR3 spans 14 amino acids. Germline CDR1 reads SGHTA; CDR2 reads FQGNSA. The V segment lost 5 bases and the J segment 5 bases; nucleotides outside the gene matches: 6. The CDR3 loop reads CASSLQGARTEAFF. The CDR3 DNA reads as TGTGCCAGCAGCCTACAGGGGGCGCGAACTGAAGCTTTCTTT.

As DNA, the CDR3 is TGTGCCAGCAGCCCAGGGACAGACCAAGAGACCCAGTACTTC. As protein: CASSPGTDQETQYF. The rearrangement joins TRBV7-2 to TRBJ2-5; 7 bases are shared with TRBD1. Germline V gene data show CDR1 as SGHTA and CDR2 as FQGNSA. The CDR3 has 14 residues. Trimming took 5 bases from V and 0 from J; bases not matched to a gene: 3.

The gene calls are TRBV4-1 and TRBJ2-1; D not resolved. Trimming took 0 bases from V and 9 from J, leaving 12 bases between them. This CDR3 comprises 14 residues. Germline V gene lookup returns CDR1 MGHRA and CDR2 YSYEKL. The CDR3 DNA reads TGCGCCAGCAGCCAAGAATCCGTTTGGGCTGAGCAGTTCTTC. The encoded protein is CASSQESVWAEQFF.

This clone was seen only once. The chain combines TRBV6-5 with TRBJ2-7; D possibly uses TRBD1 or TRBD2 (6 bases each). Trimming took off 2 bases at V and 0 bases at J, with 11 bases between the two ends. This CDR3 contains 15 residues. The V gene's germline CDR1 is MNHEY and CDR2 SVGAGI. In nucleotides, the CDR3 is TGTGCCAGCAGTTACGGGGGCGGGATCTCCTACGAGCAGTACTTC. Amino acids: CASSYGGGISYEQYF.

This chain connects TRBV9 to TRBJ2-1; TRBD2 aligns across 9 bases. J was trimmed by 7 bases and V by 0 bases; bases with no gene match: 11. The CDR3 has 17 residues. CDR1 is SGDLS and CDR2 is YYNGEE in the germline V gene. The CDR3 loop is CASSVATWAGGANEQFF. DNA of the CDR3: TGTGCCAGCAGCGTAGCTACTTGGGCGGGAGGGGCTAATGAGCAGTTCTTC. The full variable domain, in which reference TRBV9 and TRBJ2-1 provide the parts outside the CDR3, is DSGVTQTPKHLITATGQRVTLRCSPRSGDLSVYWYQQSLDQGLQFLIQYYNGEERAKGNILERFSAQQFPDLHSELNLSSLELGDSALYFCASSVATWAGGANEQFFGPGTRLTVL.

V and J are TRBV19 and TRBJ1-5; unclear D gene. The germline CDR1 and CDR2 sequences are LNHDA and SQIVND (reference sequence). Trimming took 3 bases from V and 0 from J, leaving 9 bases between them. The CDR3 extends over 15 amino acids. Here the CDR3 DNA reads TGTGCCAGTAGTATTGGTGGTTATAGCAATCAGCCCCAGCATTTT. It is translated as CASSIGGYSNQPQHF.

The V and J genes are TRBV7-9 and TRBJ1-1, with D perhaps matching TRBD1 (5 bases). The V gene's germline CDR1 is SEHNR and CDR2 FQNEAQ (reference sequence). The CDR3 loop spans 16 amino acids. V gave up 1 base and J gave up 0 bases, with 12 bases separating them. CDR3 DNA sequence: TGTGCCAGCAGCTTAGGCCGTTGGGGGATGAACACTGAAGCTTTCTTT. It yields the protein CASSLGRWGMNTEAFF.

Remarks on this clone: Mismatch with germline at one junction end may stem from a read error. In the same sample, other DNA sequences code for this CDR3. The chain employs TRBV28 and TRBJ2-7; 9 bases line up with TRBD2. This CDR3 is 13 amino acids long. CDR1 is MDHEN and CDR2 is SYDVKM in the germline V gene. The CDR3 here is CASSFRTSDEQYF. Written as DNA, the CDR3 is TGTGCCAGCAGTTTTAGGACTAGCGACGAGCAGTATTTC. Full variable domain (rest looked up from reference TRBV28 and TRBJ2-7): DVKVTQSSRYLVKRTGEKVFLECVQDMDHENMFWYRQDPGLGLRLIYFSYDVKMKEKGDIPEGYSVSREKKERFSLILESASTNQTSMYLCASSFRTSDEQYFGPGTRLTVT.

The rearrangement links TRBV5-5 to TRBJ2-7; tentative D call: TRBD2 (6 bases). With 1 base removed from V and 1 base from J, the gap between germline ends came to 12 bases. Germline V gene lookup returns CDR1 SGHKS and CDR2 YYEKEE (reference sequence). This CDR3 has 15 residues. This CDR3 is CASSLSDYPSYEQYF. Written as DNA, the CDR3 is TGTGCCAGCAGCTTGTCGGACTACCCATCCTACGAGCAGTACTTC.

This clone was recorded only once. This sequence joins TRBV4-1 and TRBJ2-5, with D tentatively TRBD2 (5 bases). The CDR3 has 14 residues. CDR1 MGHRA and CDR2 YSYEKL come from the germline V gene. The V end was cut by 0 bases, the J end by 2 bases, with 7 bases between. Written as DNA, the CDR3 is TGCGCCAGCAGCCAAGAAAGGACTCAAGAGACCCAGTACTTC. This encodes CASSQERTQETQYF.

This sequence joins TRBV5-4 and TRBJ1-2; 7 nucleotides match TRBD1. Germline loops: CDR1 SGHNT, CDR2 YYREEE (reference sequence). The CDR3 covers 14 residues. The V and J ends lost 0 bases and 7 bases, in that order; junction bases with no gene match: 6. The CDR3 region is CASSLAQGFSGYTF. CDR3 DNA sequence: TGTGCCAGCAGCTTGGCACAGGGGTTCAGTGGCTACACCTTC.

V gene TRBV19 combines with J gene TRBJ1-3; possibly TRBD1 for D (5 bases). CDR1 LNHDA and CDR2 SQIVND come from the germline V gene (reference sequence). V was pared by 3 bases and J by 0 bases, with 12 bases between. CDR3 size: 16 residues. The CDR3 sequence is CASSMWRGSSGNTIYF. The CDR3 DNA follows: TGTGCCAGTAGTATGTGGAGGGGCAGCTCTGGAAACACCATATATTTT.

This rearrangement joins TRBV6-1 to TRBJ2-5, with 11 positions matching TRBD2. The CDR3 extends over 13 amino acids. The germline V gene encodes CDR1 MNHNS and CDR2 SASEGT. V shed 7 bases, J shed 4 bases, and the junction held 2 bases outside the gene matches. The CDR3 is CASKGLAGETQYF. CDR3 bases: TGTGCCAGCAAAGGACTAGCGGGAGAGACCCAGTACTTC.